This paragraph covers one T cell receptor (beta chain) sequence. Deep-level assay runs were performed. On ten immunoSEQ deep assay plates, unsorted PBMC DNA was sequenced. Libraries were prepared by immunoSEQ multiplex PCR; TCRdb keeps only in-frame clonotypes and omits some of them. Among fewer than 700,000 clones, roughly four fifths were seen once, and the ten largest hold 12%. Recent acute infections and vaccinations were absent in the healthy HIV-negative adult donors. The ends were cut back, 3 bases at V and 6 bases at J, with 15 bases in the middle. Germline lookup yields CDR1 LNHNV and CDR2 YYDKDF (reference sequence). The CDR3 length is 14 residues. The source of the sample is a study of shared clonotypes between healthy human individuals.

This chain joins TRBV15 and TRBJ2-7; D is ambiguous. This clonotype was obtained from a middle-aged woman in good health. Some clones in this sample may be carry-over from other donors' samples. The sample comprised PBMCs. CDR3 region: CATSSGRGVREQYF. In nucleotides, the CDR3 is TGTGCCACCAGCAGCGGTCGAGGAGTTCGCGAGCAGTACTTC.